A selection of T cell receptor beta chains follows, all from one sample in a study of blood T cell repertoires in COVID-19. Generated by immunoSEQ multiplex PCR, the TCRdb table keeps only in-frame clones and is missing some. The sample includes some 96,000 clones, 85% of them seen just once. Sequencing was performed on peripheral blood. These receptors were obtained from a human donor in a cohort sampled during active COVID-19. Both conserved end residues are part of each CDR3. Fields, in order: J gene, V gene, clone size, D gene, CDR3 protein, CDR3 DNA. The D gene is left open where the match is weak. Not all rows give a size; the values are once, few, many and, for expanded clones, a class.

TRBJ1-2 TRBV7-9 NA TRBD1 CASSLQGAIYGYTF TGTGCCAGCAGCCTGCAGGGGGCTATCTATGGCTACACCTTC
TRBJ1-4 TRBV5-4 NA NA CASSLVEDEKLFF TGTGCCAGCAGCCTGGTGGAGGATGAAAAACTGTTTTTT
TRBJ2-3 TRBV19 NA NA CASSDQATTTDTQYF TGTGCCAGTAGTGACCAGGCGACTACTACAGATACGCAGTATTTT
TRBJ1-5 TRBV19 NA NA CASSETGFQPQHF TGTGCCAGTAGCGAAACAGGGTTCCAGCCCCAGCATTTT
TRBJ2-7 TRBV5-8 NA NA CASSLAGKTYEQYF TGTGCCAGCAGCTTAGCAGGGAAAACCTACGAGCAGTACTTC
TRBJ2-6 TRBV6-6 NA NA CASSSSLGANVLTF TGTGCCAGCAGTTCCTCCCTGGGGGCCAACGTCCTGACTTTC
TRBJ2-1 TRBV11-3 NA TRBD2 CASSLGLAGAQEQFF TGTGCCAGCAGCCTGGGACTAGCGGGAGCTCAGGAGCAGTTCTTC
TRBJ2-5 TRBV6-2/TRBV6-3 NA NA CASSYGADQETQYF TGTGCCAGCAGTTACGGGGCAGACCAAGAGACCCAGTACTTC
TRBJ2-7 TRBV12-3/TRBV12-4 NA TRBD2 CASSLGTRVAHF TGTGCCAGCAGTTTAGGGACTAGGGTAGCACACTTC
TRBJ2-5 TRBV7-2 NA TRBD2 CASSSWTSGGAGGTQYF TGTGCCAGCAGCTCTTGGACTAGCGGGGGAGCCGGGGGGACCCAGTACTTC
TRBJ2-5 TRBV2 NA TRBD1 CASSGGLGETQYF TGTGCCAGCTCAGGGGGCCTCGGGGAGACCCAGTACTTC
TRBJ1-4 TRBV2 NA TRBD1 CASSAHDRGSNEKLFF TGTGCCAGCAGTGCACACGACAGGGGTTCTAATGAAAAACTGTTTTTT
TRBJ1-5 TRBV19 NA NA CASSRQFGGNQPQHF TGTGCCAGTAGTAGGCAGTTTGGGGGGAATCAGCCCCAGCATTTT
TRBJ1-1 TRBV5-1 NA NA CASSLGPESNTEAFF TGCGCCAGCAGCTTGGGTCCAGAATCGAACACTGAAGCTTTCTTT
TRBJ1-2 TRBV5-1 NA TRBD1 CASSLAPGQGLYGYTF TGCGCCAGCAGCTTGGCCCCGGGACAGGGACTATATGGCTACACCTTC
TRBJ2-2 TRBV5-1 NA TRBD1 CATTGQGARGELFF TGCGCCACCACGGGACAGGGGGCCAGAGGGGAGCTGTTTTTT
TRBJ2-1 TRBV5-4 NA TRBD2 CASSRAPGLAVFF TGTGCCAGCAGCCGCGCCCCGGGACTAGCGGTGTTCTTC
TRBJ1-5 TRBV11-2 few NA CASSAGVSNQPQHF TGTGCCAGCAGCGCAGGGGTTAGCAATCAGCCCCAGCATTTT
TRBJ2-7 TRBV5-4 few TRBD2 CASSLGGGLVSSYEQYF TGTGCCAGCAGCTTGGGCGGCGGACTAGTGTCTTCCTACGAGCAGTACTTC
TRBJ2-1 TRBV19 NA TRBD2 CASSYASGHEQFF TGTGCCAGTAGCTATGCTAGCGGACATGAGCAGTTCTTC